One and the same sample provided the 9 T cell receptor beta chains below, sequenced in a study of cytomegalovirus exposure and HLA in healthy donors. The PCR ran on 60 Vbeta and 13 Jbeta primers. The repertoire was sequenced with immunoSEQ multiplex PCR; TCRdb's copy has only in-frame clones and lacks some. The data hold some 130,000 clones, with roughly 80% observed a single time. Sequenced input: PBMCs. Receptors were obtained from a male donor in good health and CMV-seronegative.

The chain combines TRBV4-2 with TRBJ2-3; D ambiguous. Germline loops: CDR1 LGHNA, CDR2 YNFKEQ. Trimming stripped 1 base from V and 3 bases from J, with 14 bases between. This CDR3 has 16 amino acids. CDR3 in DNA: TGTGCCAGCAGCCAAGGGGTCGGTGGGCCTACAGATACGCAGTATTTT. Residues: CASSQGVGGPTDTQYF.

The V gene is TRBV19, the J gene TRBJ2-7; 11 nucleotides match TRBD1. Per the germline V gene, CDR1 is LNHDA and CDR2 is SQIVND (reference sequence). V trimming: 10 bases; J trimming: 4 bases; junction bases outside the gene matches: 6. The CDR3 length is 13 residues. The CDR3 is CATSGTGGYEQYF. The CDR3 DNA is TGTGCCACCTCCGGGACAGGGGGGTACGAGCAGTACTTC.

The chain is built from TRBV11-3 and TRBJ2-7; 8 nucleotides match TRBD1. The ends lost 5 bases at V and 2 bases at J; junction bases unmatched: 2. CDR1 is SGHNT, CDR2 YENEEA, per germline. The CDR3 length is 13 residues. CDR3 in DNA: TGTGCCAGCAGCAGGACAGGGACCTACGAGCAGTACTTC. Translated: CASSRTGTYEQYF.

This chain uses TRBV5-6 with TRBJ1-1, with TRBD1 matching 7 bases. Germline CDR1 and CDR2: SGHDT and YYEEEE. CDR3 length: 14 amino acids. J was trimmed by 4 bases and V by 2 bases; bases with no gene match: 5. CDR3 coding DNA: TGTGCCAGCAGCTTCTCACAGGGGTTCACTGAAGCTTTCTTT. This translates into CASSFSQGFTEAFF.

This chain uses TRBV7-8 with TRBJ2-7, with TRBD2 matching over 13 bases. The junction had 8 bases not matched to a gene; V was cut back by 3 bases and J by 6 bases. The CDR3 totals 16 residues. Germline V gene sequence: CDR1 SGHVS, CDR2 FQNEAQ. CDR3 DNA: TGTGCCAGCAGCTTGGGACTAGCGGGAAGGAATGGCGAGCAGTACTTC. Its protein is CASSLGLAGRNGEQYF.

The chain recombines TRBV6-1 with TRBJ2-7, with TRBD1 matching over 11 bases. Trimming took 6 bases from V and 3 from J; bases not matched to a gene: 7. CDR1 is MNHNS, CDR2 SASEGT, per germline. CDR3 size: 15 residues. The CDR3 region is CASSAGQGAGYEQYF. In nucleotides, the CDR3 is TGTGCCAGCAGCGCCGGACAGGGGGCAGGCTACGAGCAGTACTTC.

This clone has more than one count but fewer than ten. The genes are TRBV5-1 and TRBJ2-3; D unresolved. V dropped 0 bases and J dropped 4 bases, with 9 bases sitting between them. The CDR3 is 14 residues long. Germline loops: CDR1 SGHRS, CDR2 YFSETQ. The chain's CDR3 is CASSLVGSPDTQYF. The CDR3 DNA sequence: TGCGCCAGCAGCTTGGTCGGTTCCCCAGATACGCAGTATTTT.

The J gene is TRBJ2-1, the V gene TRBV6-5; 9 bases line up with TRBD2. This CDR3 contains 14 residues. V was clipped by 5 bases and J by 5 bases; unmatched bases: 4. Germline V gives CDR1 MNHEY, CDR2 SVGAGI. The CDR3 nucleotides read TGTGCCAGCAGTCGACTAGCGGCAGACAATGAGCAGTTCTTC. Protein product: CASSRLAADNEQFF.

The chain recombines TRBV7-9 with TRBJ2-3, with 11 bases lining up with TRBD2. Germline assignment: CDR1 SEHNR and CDR2 FQNEAQ (reference sequence). The CDR3 runs to 15 residues. V gave up 6 bases and J gave up 2 bases; unmatched junction bases: 4. CDR3 in amino acids: CASSPTSGATDTQYF. For the CDR3, the DNA is TGTGCCAGCAGTCCGACTAGCGGGGCCACAGATACGCAGTATTTT.